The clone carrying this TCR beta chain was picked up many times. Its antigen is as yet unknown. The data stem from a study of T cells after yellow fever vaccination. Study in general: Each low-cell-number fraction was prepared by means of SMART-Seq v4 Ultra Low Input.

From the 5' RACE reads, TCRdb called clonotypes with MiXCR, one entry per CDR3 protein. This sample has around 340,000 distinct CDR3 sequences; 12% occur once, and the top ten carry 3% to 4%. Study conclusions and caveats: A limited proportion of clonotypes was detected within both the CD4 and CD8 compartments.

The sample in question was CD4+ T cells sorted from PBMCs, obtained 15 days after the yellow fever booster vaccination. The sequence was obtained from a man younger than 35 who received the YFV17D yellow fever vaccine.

The CDR3 loop reads CASSFRGEETQYF. The CDR3, as DNA: TGCGCCAGCAGCTTTCGAGGGGAGGAGACCCAGTACTTC. V and J are TRBV5-1 and TRBJ2-5; D may match TRBD1 or TRBD2 (5 bases each). CDR3 length: 13 residues. Trimming removed 2 bases from V and 5 bases from J, with 10 bases in between. CDR1 is SGHRS and CDR2 is YFSETQ in the germline V gene.